The rows below give T cell receptor beta chains drawn from one sample of a study of blood T cell repertoires in COVID-19. TCRdb keeps only in-frame clones here, not all; method: immunoSEQ multiplex PCR. The sample comprises roughly 200,000 clones, around 80% of which are singletons, and around 6.7% rests with the top ten. Sequencing was performed on peripheral blood. Receptors originate from a woman in her thirties or forties with COVID-19, enrolled during active disease. Each CDR3 is given with its conserved first and last residue. D genes are given only for firm matches. A row's size may be missing; if present it is once, few, many or a size class.

v_gene	d_gene	abundance	j_gene	CDR3nt	CDR3aa
TRBV2	NA	NA	TRBJ1-2	TGTGCCAGCAGTAATCGGGGAAAGTATGGCTACACCTTC	CASSNRGKYGYTF
TRBV5-1	TRBD1	NA	TRBJ1-4	TGCGCCAGCAGCTTGGGGTTGACAGGGGGAGAAAAACTGTTTTTT	CASSLGLTGGEKLFF
TRBV4-1	TRBD1	NA	TRBJ1-4	TGCGCCAGCAGCCAAACTCCCGGGACAGGGGATGAAAAACTGTTTTTT	CASSQTPGTGDEKLFF
TRBV6-6	NA	NA	TRBJ1-2	TGTGCCAGCAGTTACTCGACGCACAGGTGGGATCATGGCTACACCTTC	CASSYSTHRWDHGYTF
TRBV3-1/TRBV3-2	NA	NA	TRBJ1-3	TGTGCCAGCAGCCTAAGCCACGGCTCTGGAAACACCATATATTTT	CASSLSHGSGNTIYF
TRBV28	TRBD2	NA	TRBJ2-4	TGTGCCAGCAGCGGCGGGGGGTGGAACATTCAGTACTTC	CASSGGGWNIQYF
TRBV20-1	NA	NA	TRBJ2-5	TGCAGTGCCGTAAGCGGAGAGACCCAGTACTTC	CSAVSGETQYF
TRBV6-6	NA	few	TRBJ2-3	TGTGCCAGCGGAGGGCAGGGAGTAGCAGATACGCAGTATTTT	CASGGQGVADTQYF
TRBV27	TRBD2	once	TRBJ2-3	TGTGCCAGCAGCCTTAGCGGGGGCCCCCCCGCGCAGTATTTT	CASSLSGGPPAQYF
TRBV2	NA	NA	TRBJ2-7	TGTGCCAGCAGTGAGAGGTGGTCCTACGAGCAGTACTTC	CASSERWSYEQYF
TRBV19	NA	many	TRBJ1-1	TGTGCCAGTAGTCTCCGGACGGGATTCATGAACACTGAAGCTTTCTTT	CASSLRTGFMNTEAFF
TRBV6-5	NA	NA	TRBJ2-7	TGTGCCAGCAGTCTCGGGGAATACTACGAGCAGTACTTC	CASSLGEYYEQYF
TRBV23-1	NA	NA	TRBJ1-2	TGCGCCAGCATCCCAAACCAGGGGCGACAGTCATATGGCTACACCTTC	CASIPNQGRQSYGYTF
TRBV28	NA	NA	TRBJ2-2	TGTGCCAGCAGCCCGGCGGCCGGGGAGCTGTTTTTT	CASSPAAGELFF
TRBV19	TRBD1	NA	TRBJ1-5	TGTGCCAGTAGACGACAGGGGGCCAGCAATCAGCCCCAGCATTTT	CASRRQGASNQPQHF
TRBV19	TRBD1	once	TRBJ2-1	TGTGCCACTCGGACAGGGGTTGGTATCCGGTTCTTC	CATRTGVGIRFF
TRBV10-1	NA	NA	TRBJ2-3	TGCGCCAGCAGTGAGGGGCACTCCACAGATACGCAGTATTTT	CASSEGHSTDTQYF
TRBV28	NA	NA	TRBJ2-5	TGTGCCAGCAGTCCCTACTCGGGAAAGGAGACCCAGTACTTC	CASSPYSGKETQYF
TRBV5-1	TRBD1	NA	TRBJ1-4	TGCGCCAGCAGCTTGACTACACAGGGGGCAACTAATGAAAAACTGTTTTTT	CASSLTTQGATNEKLFF
TRBV4-1	TRBD1	NA	TRBJ2-7	TGCGCCAGCAGCCAAGATTCCTCCGGGACAGCCTACGAGCAGTACTTC	CASSQDSSGTAYEQYF
TRBV11-2	NA	many	TRBJ2-7	TGTGCCAGCAGCTTCGGGAAGTCCTACGAGCAGTACTTC	CASSFGKSYEQYF
TRBV29-1	NA	NA	TRBJ2-5	TGCAGCGCCCGAGGAGGGATAGAGACCCAGTACTTC	CSARGGIETQYF
TRBV5-4	TRBD2	NA	TRBJ2-1	TGTGCCAGCAGCTCCTCTCTAGCGGACTCCTACAATGAGCAGTTCTTC	CASSSSLADSYNEQFF
TRBV10-2	TRBD2	NA	TRBJ2-5	TGCGCCAGCAGCCGCGCCGGGCGGGGGGAGACCCAGTACTTC	CASSRAGRGETQYF
TRBV2	TRBD1	NA	TRBJ1-2	TGTGCCAGCGAGGACAGGGGGGTGGGCTACACCTTC	CASEDRGVGYTF
TRBV10-1	NA	NA	TRBJ1-3	TGCGCCAGCAACTACAGGATTCCCTCTGGAAACACCATATATTTT	CASNYRIPSGNTIYF